The 12 T cell receptor beta chains listed next were all sequenced from one sample in a study of blood T cell repertoires in COVID-19. Here immunoSEQ multiplex PCR was the method, and the copy in TCRdb shows in-frame clones only, minus some. Of over 45,000 clones in the sample, 73% were seen once. The sequencing sample was made of peripheral blood. These TCRs come from a woman between 45 and 60 years old with active or convalescent COVID-19.

The V and J genes are TRBV5-1 and TRBJ2-5; D not resolved. Deletions cut 1 base from V and 5 bases from J, with 12 bases between. There are 14 residues in the CDR3. CDR1 and CDR2 (germline): SGHRS, YFSETQ. The chain's CDR3 is CASSLPTNQETQYF. DNA of the CDR3: TGCGCCAGCAGCTTGCCTACTAATCAGGAGACCCAGTACTTC.

This chain connects TRBV29-1 to TRBJ2-3, with 9 bases identical to TRBD2. Germline values: CDR1 SQVTM, CDR2 ANQGSEA. Unmatched junction bases numbered 5, after V lost 6 bases and J lost 4 bases. The CDR3 is made up of 13 amino acids. The CDR3 region is CSVRTSEADTQYF. In DNA form, the CDR3 reads TGCAGCGTCCGGACTAGCGAAGCAGATACGCAGTATTTT.

The chain carries TRBV6-5 and TRBJ1-2, with D possibly being TRBD1 (6 bases). The CDR3 has 13 amino acids. CDR1 and CDR2 from the germline V gene are MNHEY and SVGAGI. V gave up 6 bases and J gave up 8 bases, with 16 bases separating them. The CDR3 loop reads CASRSRGPSGYTF. CDR3 coding DNA: TGTGCCAGCAGGAGCAGGGGACCCAGCGGCTACACCTTC.

This chain connects TRBV6-4 to TRBJ1-2; 8 positions match TRBD1. Germline CDR1 MRHNA, CDR2 SNTAGT. The CDR3 is 15 amino acids. V gave up 6 bases and J gave up 8 bases; unmatched junction bases: 14. CDR3 protein: CASREATTGAYGYTF. In DNA, the CDR3 is TGTGCCAGCAGAGAAGCTACGACAGGGGCATACGGCTACACCTTC.

This clone was seen at least ten times. The chain links TRBV3-1 (or the pseudogene TRBV3-2) to TRBJ1-1; TRBD1 aligns across 7 bases. CDR1 is LGHDT, CDR2 YNNKEL, per germline (reference sequence). The CDR3 length is 14 residues. The V and J ends lost 4 bases and 11 bases, in that order; junction bases with no gene match: 13. The CDR3 bases are TGTGCCAGCAGCCCGACAGGGAATGTGGTTAACGCTTTCTTT. It encodes CASSPTGNVVNAFF.

The rearrangement uses TRBV19 and TRBJ1-4, with 7 bases matching TRBD1. The V and J ends lost 6 bases and 0 bases, in that order; junction bases with no gene match: 4. The germline V gene has CDR1 LNHDA and CDR2 SQIVND (reference sequence). This CDR3 region has 15 residues. CDR3 nucleotides: TGTGCCAGTAGGAGGGACAGCTCAACTAATGAAAAACTGTTTTTT. This codes for CASRRDSSTNEKLFF.

This chain joins TRBV9 and TRBJ2-5; possible D gene TRBD2, 6 bases. There are 13 residues in the CDR3. Looked up from germline, CDR1 is SGDLS and CDR2 is YYNGEE. V was trimmed by 4 bases and J by 2 bases, leaving 9 bases between them. CDR3 DNA sequence: TGTGCCAGCAGCTGGGACTCTCAAGAGACCCAGTACTTC. The encoded protein is CASSWDSQETQYF.

The chain recombines TRBV6-6 with TRBJ1-3; D gene unclear. CDR1 MNHNY and CDR2 SVGAGI come from the germline V gene (reference sequence). Trimming pared 2 bases from V and 2 bases from J, leaving 7 bases between. The CDR3 is made up of 14 amino acids. Here the CDR3 reads CASSYGEPGNTIYF. Here the CDR3 DNA reads TGTGCCAGCAGTTACGGGGAGCCTGGAAACACCATATATTTT.

This chain joins TRBV5-4 and TRBJ2-1, with D perhaps TRBD2 (6 bases). V was trimmed by 4 bases and J by 8 bases, leaving 16 bases between them. Germline CDR1 and CDR2: SGHNT and YYREEE (reference sequence). The CDR3 consists of 14 residues. CDR3 sequence (DNA): TGTGCCAGCAGCCCAAAGGAGGGATTGGATGAGCAGTTCTTC. Its translation is CASSPKEGLDEQFF.

CDR3 in DNA: TGTGCCAGCAGCTTCGCCAGGGAGGGCACTGAAGCTTTCTTT. Translating gives CASSFAREGTEAFF. The chain uses TRBV11-2 and TRBJ1-1; possible D gene TRBD1, 5 bases. The CDR3 covers 14 residues. Germline CDR1 reads SGHAT; CDR2 reads FQNNGV. V was shortened by 3 bases and J by 4 bases, with 12 bases between the two germline ends. The full variable domain, rest sourced from reference TRBV11-2 and TRBJ1-1, is EAGVAQSPRYKIIEKRQSVAFWCNPISGHATLYWYQQILGQGPKLLIQFQNNGVVDDSQLPKDRFSAERLKGVDSTLKIQPAKLEDSAVYLCASSFAREGTEAFFGQGTRLTVV.

The chain is built from TRBV4-2 and TRBJ1-5, with D perhaps TRBD1 (5 bases). The CDR3 contains 18 residues. Trimming removed 0 bases at V and 4 bases at J, with 19 bases between. CDR1 LGHNA and CDR2 YNFKEQ come from the germline V gene. The CDR3: CASSQDPDRGIRNQPQHF. As DNA, the CDR3 is TGTGCCAGCAGCCAAGATCCCGATCGGGGGATTCGGAATCAGCCCCAGCATTTT.

This clone was observed a handful of times. J is TRBJ2-3 and V is TRBV2; 10 bases fit TRBD2. Germline CDR1 and CDR2: SNHLY and FYNNEI. V shed 7 bases and J 4 bases; nucleotides not matched to a gene: 8. The CDR3 is made up of 15 amino acids. CDR3 sequence (DNA): TGTGCCAGCAACCCTAGCGGGAGCTGGGCAGATACGCAGTATTTT. It translates to CASNPSGSWADTQYF.